This is a list of T cell receptor beta chains from one sample in a study of CD8 T cells in Susac syndrome. TCRdb re-analysed the immunoSEQ multiplex PCR reads in MiXCR, keeping a single row per CDR3 protein. The sample contains about 300,000 distinct CDR3 sequences, about 82% of which appear only once. Sequencing used CD8+ T cells from PBMCs. The receptors were gathered from a human donor with multiple sclerosis. The CDR3 runs from the conserved cysteine through the conserved F or W. Each record gives: V gene, clone size, D gene, J gene, CDR3 protein, CDR3 DNA. A D gene is named only where the DNA matches it firmly. Rows may omit the clone size; those that give it use once, few, many or a size class.

TRBV27	.	TRBD1	TRBJ2-7	CASLSWTGGYEQYF	TGTGCCAGCCTAAGCTGGACAGGGGGCTACGAGCAGTACTTC
TRBV3-1	.	.	TRBJ1-1	CAVARGPNTEAFF	TGTGCCGTAGCACGGGGGCCTAACACTGAAGCTTTCTTT
TRBV7-8	.	TRBD2	TRBJ2-3	CASSLGLPGAIPSTDTQYF	TGTGCCAGCAGCTTGGGACTACCCGGGGCGATTCCTAGCACAGATACGCAGTATTTT
TRBV4-3	.	.	TRBJ2-3	CASSQDRSDTQYF	TGCGCCAGCAGCCAAGATCGGTCGGATACGCAGTATTTT
TRBV11-2	.	TRBD2	TRBJ2-2	CASSARLAGGPKTGELFF	TGTGCCAGCAGCGCCCGACTAGCGGGAGGGCCCAAGACCGGGGAGCTGTTTTTT
TRBV24-1	.	.	TRBJ2-7	CATEDLDYEQYF	TGTGCCACCGAAGACTTAGACTACGAGCAGTACTTC
TRBV11-3	.	TRBD2	TRBJ2-1	CASSDRGTSGRTYNEQFF	TGTGCCAGCAGCGACAGGGGGACTAGCGGGAGAACGTACAATGAGCAGTTCTTC
TRBV5-1	once	.	TRBJ2-7	CASSSGDRTYEQYF	TGCGCCAGCAGCTCGGGGGACAGAACCTACGAGCAGTACTTC
TRBV6-5	.	TRBD1	TRBJ1-5	CASSSMDRGNQPQHF	TGTGCCAGCAGTTCCATGGACAGGGGAAATCAGCCCCAGCATTTT
TRBV9	once	.	TRBJ1-5	CASSVRGGERQPQHF	TGTGCCAGCAGCGTGCGGGGGGGAGAACGGCAGCCCCAGCATTTT
TRBV6-6	.	.	TRBJ2-1	CASSHREVDEQFF	TGTGCCAGCAGTCACAGGGAGGTCGATGAGCAGTTCTTC
TRBV24-1	.	TRBD2	TRBJ2-1	CATSQAGPYNEQFF	TGTGCCACCAGTCAAGCGGGACCCTACAATGAGCAGTTCTTC
TRBV27	.	TRBD2	TRBJ2-7	CASSPQTSGTYEQYF	TGTGCCAGCAGTCCCCAGACTAGCGGGACGTACGAGCAGTACTTC
TRBV3-1	.	.	TRBJ1-5	CASSHVTGRLVDQPQHF	TGTGCCAGCAGCCACGTCACCGGCAGACTGGTCGATCAGCCCCAGCATTTT
TRBV2	once	TRBD2	TRBJ2-2	CASSDPGLAGNTGELFF	TGTGCCAGCAGTGATCCGGGACTAGCGGGAAACACCGGGGAGCTGTTTTTT
TRBV9	.	TRBD2	TRBJ2-1	CASSVWSGVIYNEQFF	TGTGCCAGCAGCGTATGGAGCGGGGTAATTTACAATGAGCAGTTCTTC
TRBV7-9	.	.	TRBJ2-7	CASSLVLRSYEQYF	TGTGCCAGCAGCCTCGTATTACGTTCCTACGAGCAGTACTTC
TRBV19	.	.	TRBJ1-5	CASSTTGTQPQHF	TGTGCCAGTAGCACAACAGGGACTCAGCCCCAGCATTTT
TRBV28	.	TRBD1	TRBJ1-5	CATSQGGAQPQHF	TGTGCCACCTCACAGGGGGGAGCTCAGCCCCAGCATTTT
TRBV5-4	.	.	TRBJ2-1	CASSLDLLADEQFF	TGTGCCAGCAGCTTGGACCTTTTAGCTGATGAGCAGTTCTTC
TRBV27	.	.	TRBJ1-5	CASSHSSNQPQHF	TGTGCCAGCAGTCACAGCAGCAATCAGCCCCAGCATTTT
TRBV11-2	.	TRBD2	TRBJ2-3	CASRPGLAGGPSTDTQYF	TGTGCCAGCAGGCCGGGACTAGCGGGAGGGCCGAGCACAGATACGCAGTATTTT
TRBV3-1	.	.	TRBJ2-3	CASSQSVLVSTDTQYF	TGTGCCAGCAGCCAATCCGTACTAGTGAGCACAGATACGCAGTATTTT
TRBV2	once	.	TRBJ1-1	CASRGVGAEAFF	TGTGCCAGCAGGGGGGTCGGGGCCGAAGCTTTCTTT
TRBV7-9	.	TRBD1	TRBJ2-5	CASSLATGGEKTQYF	TGTGCCAGCAGCCTCGCAACAGGGGGCGAGAAGACCCAGTACTTC
TRBV7-9	.	.	TRBJ2-1	CASSLYGSYNEQFF	TGTGCCAGCAGCTTATACGGGAGCTACAATGAGCAGTTCTTC
TRBV5-6	.	.	TRBJ1-2	CASSFIGTDYGYTF	TGTGCCAGCAGCTTTATTGGGACGGACTATGGCTACACCTTC
TRBV28	few	.	TRBJ1-5	CASSLSGMGNQPQHF	TGTGCCAGCAGTCTCTCGGGGATGGGCAATCAGCCCCAGCATTTT
TRBV28	.	.	TRBJ1-2	CASRVYGTPYKSGYTF	TGTGCCAGCAGAGTCTACGGGACACCATACAAGTCTGGCTACACCTTC
TRBV9	once	TRBD2	TRBJ2-2	CASSPIPLAGGNTGELFF	TGTGCCAGCAGCCCAATCCCACTAGCGGGAGGCAACACCGGGGAGCTGTTTTTT
TRBV20-1	.	.	TRBJ1-2	CSARFQGWGYGYTF	TGCAGTGCTAGATTTCAGGGGTGGGGCTATGGCTACACCTTC
TRBV28	.	.	TRBJ2-7	CASGTLTPYEQYF	TGTGCCAGCGGGACGCTGACACCCTACGAGCAGTACTTC
TRBV27	.	.	TRBJ1-5	CASSSEQGYQPQHF	TGTGCCAGCAGTTCAGAACAGGGTTATCAGCCCCAGCATTTT
TRBV9	.	.	TRBJ2-3	CASSVQPTDTQYF	TGTGCCAGCAGCGTCCAACCCACAGATACGCAGTATTTT
TRBV10-3	.	TRBD2	TRBJ2-1	CAISEEREGLDEQFF	TGTGCCATCAGTGAGGAGCGGGAGGGCCTCGATGAGCAGTTCTTC
TRBV27	.	TRBD2	TRBJ2-7	CASSIGTSAYEQYF	TGTGCCAGCAGTATCGGGACTAGCGCCTACGAGCAGTACTTC
TRBV7-9	.	.	TRBJ2-7	CASSLVIEGRSEQYF	TGTGCCAGCAGCTTAGTTATAGAGGGGCGTAGCGAGCAGTACTTC
TRBV29-1	.	.	TRBJ1-1	CSVDVRARMNTEAFF	TGCAGCGTTGACGTCAGGGCCCGAATGAACACTGAAGCTTTCTTT
TRBV27	.	.	TRBJ2-7	CASSPGSWAPYEQYF	TGTGCCAGCAGCCCGGGGAGCTGGGCCCCTTACGAGCAGTACTTC
TRBV28	.	TRBD1	TRBJ2-2	CASSGDREGGELFF	TGTGCCAGCAGTGGAGACAGGGAAGGCGGGGAGCTGTTTTTT
TRBV19	few	TRBD2	TRBJ2-7	CASSAGLAGGYEQYF	TGTGCCAGTAGTGCCGGACTAGCGGGAGGTTACGAGCAGTACTTC
TRBV10-3	.	TRBD1	TRBJ1-1	CATGGDSLNTEAFF	TGTGCCACCGGGGGGGACAGCCTGAACACTGAAGCTTTCTTT
TRBV7-9	.	.	TRBJ2-7	CASSFRADYEQYF	TGTGCCAGCAGCTTTCGGGCGGACTACGAGCAGTACTTC
TRBV27	.	TRBD2	TRBJ2-1	CASSLWTSGKSYNEQFF	TGTGCCAGCAGTTTATGGACTAGCGGAAAATCCTACAATGAGCAGTTCTTC
TRBV6-2/TRBV6-3	.	.	TRBJ2-1	CASSLPLSDEQFF	TGTGCCAGCAGCCTACCCCTCTCCGATGAGCAGTTCTTC
TRBV29-1	once	.	TRBJ2-7	CSALSSDSYEQYF	TGCAGCGCCCTTTCGTCGGATTCCTACGAGCAGTACTTC
TRBV5-4	.	.	TRBJ1-2	CASSLFQGTYGYTF	TGTGCCAGCAGCTTGTTTCAGGGGACCTATGGCTACACCTTC
TRBV9	once	.	TRBJ2-2	CASSVADSRELFF	TGTGCCAGCAGCGTCGCCGACTCGAGGGAGCTGTTTTTT
TRBV15	.	TRBD2	TRBJ2-7	CATSRGGGANYEQYF	TGTGCCACCAGCAGAGGGGGAGGGGCGAACTACGAGCAGTACTTC
TRBV12-3/TRBV12-4	once	.	TRBJ2-7	CASRDTGLSYEQYF	TGTGCCAGCAGGGATACAGGGCTCTCCTACGAGCAGTACTTC
TRBV28	.	TRBD2	TRBJ2-7	CASSFRTSGNDEQYF	TGTGCCAGCAGTTTTAGGACTAGCGGGAACGACGAGCAGTACTTC
TRBV11-2	few	.	TRBJ1-1	CASSLSTFMNTEAFF	TGTGCCAGCAGCTTATCCACTTTCATGAACACTGAAGCTTTCTTT
TRBV19	.	.	TRBJ1-5	CASSARQEHQPQHF	TGTGCCAGTAGTGCCAGACAGGAACATCAGCCCCAGCATTTT
TRBV15	.	.	TRBJ2-1	CATSTGSGYNEQFF	TGTGCCACCAGCACGGGGTCAGGGTACAATGAGCAGTTCTTC
TRBV9	.	.	TRBJ2-7	CASSVVGSSDEQYF	TGTGCCAGCAGCGTAGTGGGTAGCTCCGACGAGCAGTACTTC
TRBV7-9	.	.	TRBJ1-2	CASSLWGKTGSGGYGYTF	TGTGCCAGCAGCTTATGGGGAAAAACAGGGAGTGGGGGCTATGGCTACACCTTC